The 8 T cell receptor beta chains below were found in one sample sequenced in a study of blood T cell repertoires in COVID-19 (dated by TCRdb to 2018 to 2021). Library preparation used the immunoSEQ multiplex PCR assay. TCRdb obtained this table from immuneACCESS and retained in-frame rearrangements with V and J assigned. These tables miss some clones; where compared with another copy, unresolved V genes account for less than half of the shortfall, and the remainder is unexplained. The sample records about 90,000 clones, 75% to 90% of which are singletons. Over 9% of the sample is taken by the ten largest. Sequenced sample: peripheral blood. The receptors shown here come from a woman aged 70-85 years with acute or convalescent COVID-19.

This chain connects TRBV19 to TRBJ2-7; the D gene is possibly TRBD1 (6 bases). V shed 5 bases and J shed 4 bases, with 24 bases lying between them. CDR1 LNHDA and CDR2 SQIVND come from the germline V gene (reference sequence). This CDR3 spans 17 amino acids. CDR3 protein: CASSANRYREELYEQYF. CDR3 bases: TGTGCCAGTAGTGCCAACCGATACAGGGAAGAATTATACGAGCAGTACTTC.

The chain links TRBV7-2 to TRBJ1-2, with no clear D. V shed 5 bases and J shed 1 base, with 2 bases lying between them. The CDR3 spans 11 residues. Germline CDR1 and CDR2: SGHTA and FQGNSA. The CDR3: CASSLNYGYTF. CDR3 sequence (DNA): TGTGCCAGCAGCCTTAACTATGGCTACACCTTC.

The chain couples TRBV6-5 to TRBJ1-2, with D unclear. Germline V lookup: CDR1 MNHEY, CDR2 SVGAGI. The V gene lost 6 bases and the J gene lost 8 bases, with 19 bases spanning the gap. The CDR3 is 14 residues long. Written as DNA, the CDR3 is TGTGCCAGCAGAATGCCTGCTGAGGTGGCCGGCTACACCTTC. Its translation is CASRMPAEVAGYTF.

The chain couples TRBV7-9 to TRBJ2-2, with 8 bases aligning to TRBD1. The V gene's germline CDR1 is SEHNR and CDR2 FQNEAQ (reference sequence). J lost 3 bases, V lost 7 bases, and 7 bases had no gene match. The CDR3 contains 15 residues. This CDR3 is CASNPGQVYTGELFF. DNA of the CDR3: TGTGCCAGCAACCCGGGACAGGTATACACCGGGGAGCTGTTTTTT.

This clone came up a few times. The V and J genes are TRBV30 and TRBJ2-1; the D gene is possibly TRBD2 (6 bases). Germline V gene lookup returns CDR1 GTSNPN and CDR2 SVGIG (reference sequence). The CDR3 totals 12 residues. V lost 8 bases, J lost 3 bases, and 11 bases lay in between. The CDR3 coding sequence is TGTGCCCGGCGGGACTTCTACAATGAGCAGTTCTTC. It yields the protein CARRDFYNEQFF.

The rearrangement links TRBV7-9 to TRBJ2-7; 9 bases map to TRBD1. Germline assignment: CDR1 SEHNR and CDR2 FQNEAQ (reference sequence). The CDR3 is 14 residues long. Trimming at V came to 0 bases and at J to 6 bases, leaving 3 bases not matched to a gene. CDR3 DNA sequence: TGTGCCAGCAGCTTAGCATCGACAGGGGGCGAGCAGTACTTC. It translates to CASSLASTGGEQYF.

The chain uses TRBV7-8 and TRBJ1-3; D remains unclear. Germline V gene lookup returns CDR1 SGHVS and CDR2 FQNEAQ. The CDR3 spans 12 residues. The germline V and J ends were trimmed by 4 bases and 6 bases, with 7 bases remaining between them. Written as DNA, the CDR3 is TGTGCCAGCAGCTCCTCCTTAAACACCATATATTTT. It yields the protein CASSSSLNTIYF.

The V and J genes are TRBV19 and TRBJ1-2; the D is unclear. Trimming took off 0 bases at V and 3 bases at J, with 11 bases between the two ends. CDR1 is LNHDA, CDR2 SQIVND, per germline (reference sequence). This CDR3 spans 15 amino acids. CDR3 nucleotide sequence: TGTGCCAGTAGTATAGATGAGGGCATGGACTATGGCTACACCTTC. Its translation: CASSIDEGMDYGYTF.